The rows below give T cell receptor beta chains drawn from one sample of a study of T cell changes during pregnancy in multiple sclerosis. Libraries were prepared by immunoSEQ multiplex PCR; TCRdb keeps only in-frame clonotypes and omits some of them. The sample shows under 25,000 clones, around four fifths of them seen only once. Sequencing used CD8+ T cells from peripheral blood mononuclear cells, obtained in the first trimester of pregnancy. These receptors originate from a female donor in good health, enrolled as a control in a pregnancy study. Both conserved end residues are part of each CDR3. The D gene is left open where the match is weak.

TRBJ1-2,TRBD1,TRBV28,CASSPTTGGRRGYTF
TRBJ2-7,-,TRBV29-1,CSVGRAGVAEQYF
TRBJ2-7,TRBD2,TRBV9,CASSSTRGGTYEQYF
TRBJ1-1,-,TRBV4-2,CASRRSNTEAFF
TRBJ1-1,-,TRBV9,CASSATPGHLNTEAFF
TRBJ1-1,TRBD1,TRBV4-1,CASSQGEGQGYAEAFF
TRBJ2-3,-,TRBV19,CASSGAPSTDTQYF
TRBJ1-1,-,TRBV6-6,CASSYGQNTEAFF
TRBJ2-5,-,TRBV7-9,CASSPDTVQETQYF
TRBJ2-5,TRBD1,TRBV6-1,CASSGGTGVETQYF
TRBJ2-1,TRBD2,TRBV7-6,CASSLGGGAYNEQFF
TRBJ2-6,-,TRBV5-8,CASSLHPSTSGANVLTF
TRBJ2-7,-,TRBV6-1,CASSEAAAESYEQYF
TRBJ1-1,-,TRBV18,CASSPNRNTEAFF
TRBJ2-2,TRBD2,TRBV6-4,CASSPVGTTSGELFF
TRBJ2-1,TRBD2,TRBV6-4,CASSDSGLAGYNEQFF
TRBJ2-3,-,TRBV5-6,CASSSLIDRGGDSTDTQYF
-,-,TRBV5-1,CASSLAGVYEQYF
TRBJ1-1,-,TRBV12-5,CASGRVENTEAFF
TRBJ2-2,-,TRBV5-1,CASSLQGIRELFF
TRBJ1-2,TRBD1,TRBV5-4,CASSFYFWTGSGYTF
TRBJ2-3,TRBD2,TRBV5-1,CASSLERLAGDTQYF
TRBJ2-1,TRBD1,TRBV6-6,CASITGTAYNEQFF
TRBJ2-7,TRBD1,TRBV5-6,CASSHARDSYEQYF
TRBJ2-7,-,TRBV9,CASSAGGGDEQYF
TRBJ2-7,TRBD1,TRBV7-9,CASSFRDRGMEQYF
TRBJ2-5,TRBD2,TRBV9,CASSVGGSGGAGETQYF